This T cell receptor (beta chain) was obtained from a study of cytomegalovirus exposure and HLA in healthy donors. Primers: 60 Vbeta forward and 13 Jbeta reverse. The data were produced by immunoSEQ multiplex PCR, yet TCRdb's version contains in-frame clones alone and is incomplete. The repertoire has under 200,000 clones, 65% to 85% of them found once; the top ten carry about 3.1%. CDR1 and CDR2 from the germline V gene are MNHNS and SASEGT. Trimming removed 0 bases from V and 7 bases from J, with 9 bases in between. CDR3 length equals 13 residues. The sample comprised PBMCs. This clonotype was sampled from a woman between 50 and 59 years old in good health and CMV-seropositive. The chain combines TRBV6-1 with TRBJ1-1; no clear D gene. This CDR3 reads CASSEAAIREAFF. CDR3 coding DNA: TGTGCCAGCAGTGAAGCGGCCATACGTGAAGCTTTCTTT.